The subject of this entry is one TCR beta chain. The PCR contained 60 Vbeta and 13 Jbeta primers. Generated by immunoSEQ multiplex PCR, the TCRdb table keeps only in-frame clones and is missing some. The sample consists of some 160,000 clones, 80% to 90% of them appearing once. The data were taken from a study of cytomegalovirus exposure and HLA in healthy donors. The sequence derives from a young woman in good health and CMV-seronegative. The sample taken for sequencing was PBMCs.

Here the CDR3 DNA reads TGCGCCAGCAGCTTGTTGCAGTCTGGGGCATGGGAGACCCAGTACTTC. It codes for CASSLLQSGAWETQYF. V gene TRBV5-1 combines with J gene TRBJ2-5; a possible D gene is TRBD1 (5 bases). The CDR3 totals 16 residues. Trimming shortened V by 1 base and J by 5 bases, and 18 bases separated the two germline ends. Germline CDR1 and CDR2: SGHRS and YFSETQ.